Presented here are 22 T cell receptor beta chains from one specimen sequenced in a study of regulatory T cells. The primer mix had 52 TRBV and 13 TRBJ primers. Assay used: immunoSEQ multiplex PCR; TCRdb lists only in-frame clones, some missing. The sample has about 35,000 clones; around nine tenths are singletons. Their antigen targets remain unknown. Overall study findings and caveats: Hydrophobic residues at CDR3 positions 6 and 7 were enriched in conventional CD4+ T cells of CD3G-deficient patients.

Material: conventional CD4+ T cells sorted from blood. These receptors all stem from a person between 18 and 30 years old with CD3G deficiency.

The chain couples TRBV28 to TRBJ2-7; the match to TRBD1 covers 9 bases. Germline V CDR1 and CDR2: MDHEN, SYDVKM. The CDR3 totals 14 residues. V lost 6 bases and J lost 0; bases outside the gene matches: 3. CDR3 protein: CASSLTGGSYEQYF. The CDR3 DNA sequence: TGTGCCAGCAGCCTGACAGGGGGCTCCTACGAGCAGTACTTC.

This chain connects TRBV28 to TRBJ1-1; unclear D gene. The germline gives CDR1 MDHEN, CDR2 SYDVKM. This CDR3 has 12 residues. With 4 bases removed from V and 6 bases from J, the gap between germline ends came to 9 bases. The CDR3 loop reads CASSSRAPEAFF. DNA for the CDR3: TGTGCCAGCAGTTCGAGGGCCCCTGAAGCTTTCTTT. The full variable domain, with the rest looked up from reference TRBV28 and TRBJ1-1, is DVKVTQSSRYLVKRTGEKVFLECVQDMDHENMFWYRQDPGLGLRLIYFSYDVKMKEKGDIPEGYSVSREKKERFSLILESASTNQTSMYLCASSSRAPEAFFGQGTRLTVV.

The V gene is TRBV28, the J gene TRBJ2-7, with 7 bases aligning to TRBD2. Germline V CDR1 and CDR2: MDHEN, SYDVKM. The V segment lost 3 bases and the J segment 6 bases; nucleotides outside the gene matches: 11. The CDR3 consists of 15 residues. CDR3 amino acids: CASSFGSGSPIEQYF. The CDR3 region has the DNA TGTGCCAGCAGTTTTGGTAGCGGGTCCCCGATCGAGCAGTACTTC.

This clone was detected once. This chain connects TRBV19 to TRBJ2-5; possible D gene TRBD1, 5 bases. The J call may not be correct, given that the DNA end is closer to TRBJ2-7. The CDR3 is 13 residues long. The germline CDR1 and CDR2 sequences are LNHDA and SQIVND (reference sequence). The CDR3 nucleotides are TGTGCCAGTAGTACCTCTAGGGGAAACGAGCAGTACTTC. Protein: CASSTSRGNEQYF.

The chain recombines TRBV7-8 with TRBJ2-3; 14 bases fit TRBD2. Germline V gene lookup returns CDR1 SGHVS and CDR2 FQNEAQ. J was trimmed by 5 bases and V by 2 bases; bases with no gene match: 6. The CDR3 consists of 17 residues. In DNA form, the CDR3 reads TGTGCCAGCAGCTTACGTCAGACTAGCGGGGGGGGAGATACGCAGTATTTT. Translating gives CASSLRQTSGGGDTQYF. Full variable domain (remainder filled in from reference TRBV7-8 and TRBJ2-3): GAGVSQSPRYKVAKRGQDVALRCDPISGHVSLFWYQQALGQGPEFLTYFQNEAQLDKSGLPSDRFFAERPEGSVSTLKIQRTQQEDSAVYLCASSLRQTSGGGDTQYFGPGTRLTVL.

The CDR3 protein is CASSAGAGDEQYF. The CDR3 nucleotides read TGTGCCAGCAGCGCCGGGGCGGGTGACGAGCAGTACTTC. The chain carries TRBV7-9 and TRBJ2-7; D tentatively fits TRBD1 or TRBD2 (5 bases each). This CDR3 region has 13 residues. Germline V gene lookup returns CDR1 SEHNR and CDR2 FQNEAQ (reference sequence). V was shortened by 5 bases and J by 5 bases, with 13 bases between the two germline ends.

In this sample, this clone turned up once. The V and J genes are TRBV10-3 and TRBJ2-7, with D hard to call. V was pared by 2 bases and J by 8 bases, with 16 bases between. This CDR3 is 14 amino acids long. The germline CDR1 and CDR2 sequences are ENHRY and SYGVKD. The CDR3 protein is CAISENRYPVKQYF. DNA of the CDR3: TGTGCCATCAGTGAGAACCGCTACCCCGTCAAGCAGTACTTC.

J is TRBJ1-2 and V is TRBV28, with a possible D match to TRBD1 (5 bases). V was trimmed by 5 bases and J by 8 bases, leaving 18 bases between them. Germline CDR1 MDHEN, CDR2 SYDVKM. The CDR3 contains 14 residues. This CDR3 reads CASSLRDRLDGYTF. The CDR3 nucleotides read TGTGCCAGCAGTCTCAGGGACCGACTGGACGGCTACACCTTC.

This chain uses TRBV21-1 with TRBJ2-7; TRBD1 is the table's D call and was not checked against the DNA. TRBV21-1 is a pseudogene locus. The CDR3 contains 16 residues. As DNA, the CDR3 is TGTGCCAGCAGCAAAAATTTGACAGGGGGCTCCTACGAGCAGTACTTC. Translation gives CASSKNLTGGSYEQYF.

The V call is TRBV18, the J call TRBJ2-1; 13 bases map to TRBD2. CDR1 and CDR2 (germline): KGHSH, LQKENI. Germline trimming cut 2 bases from V and 14 bases from J; bases unmatched to any gene: 9. The CDR3 is 15 amino acids. The CDR3 here is CASSPGELAGGQKFF. Here the CDR3 DNA reads TGTGCCAGCTCACCAGGAGAACTAGCGGGAGGGCAAAAGTTCTTC.

The chain uses TRBV28 and TRBJ2-7; D tentatively fits TRBD1 or TRBD2 (6 bases each). The germline CDR1 and CDR2 sequences are MDHEN and SYDVKM. The CDR3 totals 16 residues. The germline V and J ends were trimmed by 5 bases and 2 bases, with 19 bases remaining between them. The CDR3, as DNA: TGTGCCAGCAGTCTTAGCGCGGGACAAGCCCCCTACGAGCAGTACTTC. It yields the protein CASSLSAGQAPYEQYF.

Written as DNA, the CDR3 is TGTGCCAGCAGACTAGCGGGAGGCTCCGAGCAGTACTTC. Translation gives CASRLAGGSEQYF. This sequence joins TRBV28 and TRBJ2-7, with 12 bases fitting TRBD2. The V gene end was trimmed by 6 bases and the J gene end by 6 bases; junction bases not matched to a gene: 3. Germline V gives CDR1 MDHEN, CDR2 SYDVKM. The CDR3 is made up of 13 amino acids.

This clone was found once. DNA of the CDR3: TGTGCCTGGAGTAGGGACAGGGTCTACGAGCAGTACTTC. Protein: CAWSRDRVYEQYF. V and J are TRBV30 and TRBJ2-7; 9 nucleotides align to TRBD1. V lost 2 bases, J lost 3 bases, and 2 bases stayed unmatched. Looked up from germline, CDR1 is GTSNPN and CDR2 is SVGIG (reference sequence). The CDR3 is 13 amino acids.

The rearrangement uses TRBV9 and TRBJ2-6; the D gene is possibly TRBD2 (7 bases). Trimming took off 1 base at V and 3 bases at J, with 14 bases between the two ends. CDR3 length equals 17 residues. In germline, CDR1 is SGDLS, CDR2 YYNGEE. The CDR3, as DNA: TGTGCCAGCAGCGTAACCTTCGGGGGGCGTGGGGCCAACGTCCTGACTTTC. Amino acid sequence: CASSVTFGGRGANVLTF.

The rearrangement joins TRBV28 to TRBJ1-5; maybe TRBD1 (5 bases). CDR1 MDHEN and CDR2 SYDVKM come from the germline V gene. Trimming stripped 5 bases from V and 4 bases from J, with 15 bases between. The CDR3 totals 15 residues. In nucleotides, the CDR3 is TGTGCCAGCAGTATCCCCCGGGGGGGGAATCAGCCCCAGCATTTT. Translated, it gives CASSIPRGGNQPQHF.

The chain uses TRBV5-1 and TRBJ1-2; the D gene is possibly TRBD1 (5 bases). Germline lookup yields CDR1 SGHRS and CDR2 YFSETQ. Deletions cut 4 bases from V and 5 bases from J, with 12 bases between. The CDR3 loop spans 13 amino acids. The CDR3 here is CASSPGTPYGYTF. The CDR3 region has the DNA TGCGCCAGCAGCCCAGGGACTCCTTATGGCTACACCTTC.

The rearrangement joins TRBV28 to TRBJ1-5; 7 bases are a match to TRBD1. In germline, CDR1 is MDHEN, CDR2 SYDVKM. V lost 4 bases, J lost 6 bases, and 12 bases stayed unmatched. The CDR3 contains 16 residues. The CDR3 bases are TGTGCCAGCAGTTCAACGCGATCTAGACAGGGTCAGCCCCAGCATTTT. Its translation is CASSSTRSRQGQPQHF.

The V and J genes are TRBV5-1 and TRBJ2-5; D is perhaps TRBD1 or TRBD2 (5 bases each). The V and J ends lost 2 bases and 5 bases respectively, with 10 bases between them. CDR1 and CDR2 from the germline V gene are SGHRS and YFSETQ. This CDR3 is 13 amino acids long. The CDR3 spells CASSLSGPETQYF. For the CDR3, the DNA is TGCGCCAGCAGCTTATCGGGGCCCGAGACCCAGTACTTC. The whole variable domain, filled in from reference TRBV5-1 and TRBJ2-5, reads KAGVTQTPRYLIKTRGQQVTLSCSPISGHRSVSWYQQTPGQGLQFLFEYFSETQRNKGNFPGRFSGRQFSNSRSEMNVSTLELGDSALYLCASSLSGPETQYFGPGTRLLVL.

The V call is TRBV6-1, the J call TRBJ1-1; D not resolved. There are 13 residues in the CDR3. The germline CDR1 and CDR2 sequences are MNHNS and SASEGT. The ends were cut back, 3 bases at V and 1 base at J, with 6 bases in the middle. CDR3 in amino acids: CASSDQWNTEAFF. The DNA of the CDR3 is TGTGCCAGCAGTGATCAGTGGAACACTGAAGCTTTCTTT.

This chain joins TRBV6-1 and TRBJ2-2; the match to TRBD1 covers 10 bases. Germline V gene data show CDR1 as MNHNS and CDR2 as SASEGT. CDR3 size: 14 residues. V lost 8 bases to trimming and J lost 6 bases; unmatched junction nucleotides: 6. The CDR3 region is CASSTGGASGELFF. The CDR3 nucleotides are TGTGCCAGCTCGACAGGGGGCGCTTCCGGGGAGCTGTTTTTT.

This chain uses TRBV10-3 with TRBJ2-6, with TRBD1 matching 7 bases. The CDR3 contains 18 residues. The V segment lost 0 bases and the J segment 2 bases; nucleotides outside the gene matches: 7. Germline values: CDR1 ENHRY, CDR2 SYGVKD. The CDR3 coding sequence is TGTGCCATCAGTGAGTCTTCGGCAGGGGGTGCTGGGGCCAACGTCCTGACTTTC. It translates to CAISESSAGGAGANVLTF.

This sequence joins TRBV6-5 and TRBJ2-2; 9 nucleotides align to TRBD1. V was clipped by 6 bases and J by 5 bases; unmatched bases: 7. Germline V gene lookup returns CDR1 MNHEY and CDR2 SVGAGI. The CDR3 totals 15 residues. The CDR3, as DNA: TGTGCCAGCAGGACCGGGACAGGGCGTACCGGGGAGCTGTTTTTT. Translating gives CASRTGTGRTGELFF.